The source of this TCR beta chain is a study of T cell clonotyping in hematopoietic cell transplantation. About the study: Recipient samples before transplant were obtained post-cytoreduction.

Produced via immunoSEQ multiplex PCR; TCRdb's table is partial and in-frame only. The sample comprises 25,000 to 35,000 clones, 60% to 80% of which are singletons, and roughly 6.2% rests with the top ten. This sample's time point: recipient sample about 28 days before transplant, after cytoreduction. About this clone itself: Within the sample, other DNA sequences also encode this same CDR3.

CDR1 and CDR2 from the germline V gene are GTSNPN and SVGIG (reference sequence). Trimming removed 5 bases from V and 0 bases from J, with 5 bases in between. The CDR3 covers 11 residues. This clonotype originated in a man aged 50 to 60 with myelodysplastic syndrome. Some clones in this sample may be carry-over from other donors' samples. The gene calls are TRBV30 and TRBJ2-7; D may correspond to TRBD1 or TRBD2 (5 bases each). Specimen: peripheral blood mononuclear cells, collected before stem cell transplant. CDR3 in DNA: TGTGCCTGGGGGGGCTCCTACGAGCAGTACTTC. Residues: CAWGGSYEQYF.